These 13 T cell receptor beta chains originate from one sample sequenced in a study of healthy donors' naive CD4 and CD8 T cells. A linear amplification protocol produced the TCR libraries from 500 ng of total RNA. MiXCR, run by TCRdb on the reads, gives a single entry per CDR3 protein. The profile shows roughly 200,000 distinct CDR3 sequences, over 60% of them singletons. Sequences were obtained from naive CD4+ and CD8+ T cells sorted from blood, pooled from several donors. These receptors originate from a pool of human donors in good health; the sample pools cells from several healthy donors.

The chain is built from TRBV27 and TRBJ2-3; possibly TRBD1 for D (6 bases). The CDR3 extends over 14 amino acids. Germline lookup yields CDR1 MNHEY and CDR2 SMNVEV (reference sequence). Trimming removed 2 bases from V and 6 bases from J, with 12 bases in between. The chain's CDR3 is CASSLTGTMDTQYF. The CDR3 DNA follows: TGTGCCAGCAGTTTAACCGGGACAATGGATACGCAGTATTTT.

V and J are TRBV4-2 and TRBJ2-3; D is undetermined. CDR1 and CDR2 (germline): LGHNA, YNFKEQ. The CDR3 spans 14 residues. V gave up 3 bases and J gave up 2 bases, with 9 bases separating them. The CDR3 DNA sequence: TGTGCCAGCAGCCAGCCCGGACCCACAGATACGCAGTATTTT. Translated, it gives CASSQPGPTDTQYF.

This chain uses TRBV29-1 with TRBJ1-2, with 8 positions matching TRBD1. This CDR3 comprises 16 residues. V gave up 6 bases and J gave up 4 bases; unmatched junction bases: 16. Germline V gives CDR1 SQVTM, CDR2 ANQGSEA. The CDR3 here is CSVGTPDREWSYGYTF. The CDR3 region has the DNA TGCAGCGTGGGAACTCCGGACAGGGAGTGGAGCTATGGCTACACCTTC.

The chain links TRBV10-3 to TRBJ2-5; D uncertain. V was clipped by 2 bases and J by 5 bases, with 9 bases between them. This CDR3 contains 13 residues. Germline-derived CDR1 and CDR2 are ENHRY and SYGVKD. The CDR3 DNA reads as TGTGCCATCAGTGAGCCAAATGGGGAGACCCAGTACTTC. Its translation is CAISEPNGETQYF.

The chain links TRBV5-4 to TRBJ2-3, with 8 bases matching TRBD2. Trimming removed 0 bases from V and 4 bases from J; junction bases left unmatched: 7. The CDR3 runs to 16 residues. Germline V gives CDR1 SGHNT, CDR2 YYREEE (reference sequence). Here the CDR3 DNA reads TGTGCCAGCAGCTTGGGCGGTAGCGGGGAACCAGATACGCAGTATTTT. Protein sequence: CASSLGGSGEPDTQYF.

The chain employs TRBV11-2 and TRBJ1-2; no clear D gene. V was clipped by 3 bases and J by 5 bases, with 10 bases between them. CDR1 and CDR2 (germline): SGHAT, FQNNGV. The CDR3 sequence is 13 residues long. The CDR3 is CASSFSAGYGYTF. For the CDR3, the DNA is TGTGCCAGCAGCTTTTCCGCGGGTTATGGCTACACCTTC.

The CDR3 coding sequence is TGTGCCAGCAGGGGTACAGGGCTCAATTCACCCCTCCACTTT. It translates to CASRGTGLNSPLHF. The chain couples TRBV6-5 to TRBJ1-6; weak D call: TRBD1 (6 bases). The germline V gene encodes CDR1 MNHEY and CDR2 SVGAGI. Trimming stripped 6 bases from V and 7 bases from J, with 13 bases between. This CDR3 is built from 14 residues.

The J gene is TRBJ1-1, the V gene TRBV19; weak D call: TRBD1 (5 bases). The V and J ends lost 7 bases and 6 bases respectively, with 15 bases between them. CDR1 and CDR2 from the germline V gene are LNHDA and SQIVND (reference sequence). The CDR3 loop spans 13 amino acids. The CDR3 spells CASTETGPPEAFF. As DNA, the CDR3 is TGTGCCAGTACCGAAACAGGTCCCCCTGAAGCTTTCTTT.

The gene calls are TRBV30 and TRBJ1-6; possibly TRBD1 for D (5 bases). This CDR3 has 13 amino acids. The V gene lost 4 bases and the J gene lost 8 bases, with 12 bases spanning the gap. Germline CDR1 GTSNPN, CDR2 SVGIG (reference sequence). Here the CDR3 reads CAWKVRVHSPLHF. DNA for the CDR3: TGTGCCTGGAAGGTCAGGGTACATTCACCCCTCCACTTT.

In its sample, this clonotype was seen once. J is TRBJ2-7 and V is TRBV5-6, with 8 positions matching TRBD1. V gave up 0 bases and J gave up 4 bases; unmatched junction bases: 6. CDR1 SGHDT and CDR2 YYEEEE come from the germline V gene. CDR3 length equals 15 residues. CDR3 in DNA: TGTGCCAGCAGCTTGGACGGGACAGGACCTTACGAGCAGTACTTC. This gives the protein CASSLDGTGPYEQYF.

In its sample, this clonotype was seen a few times. This rearrangement joins TRBV29-1 to TRBJ1-5, with TRBD1 as a possible D gene (5 bases). CDR3 length: 13 amino acids. CDR1 is SQVTM and CDR2 is ANQGSEA in the germline V gene. The V end lost 2 bases, the J end lost 6 bases, and 11 bases lay between the germline ends. The CDR3 DNA reads as TGCAGCGTTGAAAGCAGGGCAGGTCAGCCCCAGCATTTT. Protein sequence: CSVESRAGQPQHF.

This clonotype was picked up one time. The chain uses TRBV5-1 and TRBJ2-5; 10 nucleotides match TRBD2. CDR3 length: 16 residues. With V trimmed by 0 bases and J by 2 bases, 4 bases remained unmatched. The V gene's germline CDR1 is SGHRS and CDR2 YFSETQ. The CDR3: CASSLGLAGVQETQYF. In DNA form, the CDR3 reads TGCGCCAGCAGCTTGGGTCTAGCGGGGGTTCAAGAGACCCAGTACTTC.

In its sample, this clonotype was seen a few times. The chain carries TRBV28 and TRBJ1-3; D is unclear. The CDR3 spans 14 residues. Trimming left V 6 bases short and J 0 bases short, with 9 bases between. Per germline, CDR1 MDHEN and CDR2 SYDVKM. The DNA of the CDR3 is TGTGCCAGCAGCTTCGAGGGCTCTGGAAACACCATATATTTT. Translating gives CASSFEGSGNTIYF.